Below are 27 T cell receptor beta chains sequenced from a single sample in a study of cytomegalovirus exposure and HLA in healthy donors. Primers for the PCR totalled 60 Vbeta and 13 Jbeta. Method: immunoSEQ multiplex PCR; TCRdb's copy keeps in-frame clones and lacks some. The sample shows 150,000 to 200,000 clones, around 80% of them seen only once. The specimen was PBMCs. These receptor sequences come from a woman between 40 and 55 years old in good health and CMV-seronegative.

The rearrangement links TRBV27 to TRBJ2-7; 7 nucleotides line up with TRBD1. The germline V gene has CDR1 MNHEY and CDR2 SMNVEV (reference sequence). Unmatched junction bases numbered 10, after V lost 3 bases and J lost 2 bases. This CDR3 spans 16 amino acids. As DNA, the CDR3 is TGTGCCAGCAGTTTCTTGACAGGGATCGTCCCCTACGAGCAGTACTTC. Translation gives CASSFLTGIVPYEQYF.

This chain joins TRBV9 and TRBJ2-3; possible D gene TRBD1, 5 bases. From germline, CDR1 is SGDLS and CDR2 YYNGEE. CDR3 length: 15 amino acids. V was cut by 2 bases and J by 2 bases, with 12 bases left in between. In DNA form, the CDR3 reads TGTGCCAGCAGCGTGTCAGGGTCGGCCACAGATACGCAGTATTTT. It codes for CASSVSGSATDTQYF. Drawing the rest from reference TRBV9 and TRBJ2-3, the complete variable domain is DSGVTQTPKHLITATGQRVTLRCSPRSGDLSVYWYQQSLDQGLQFLIQYYNGEERAKGNILERFSAQQFPDLHSELNLSSLELGDSALYFCASSVSGSATDTQYFGPGTRLTVL.

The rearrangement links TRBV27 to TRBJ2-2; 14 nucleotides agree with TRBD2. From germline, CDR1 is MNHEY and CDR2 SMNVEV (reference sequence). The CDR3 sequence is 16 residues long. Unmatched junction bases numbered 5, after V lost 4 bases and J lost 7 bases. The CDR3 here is CASSWGLAGVGGELFF. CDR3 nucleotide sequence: TGTGCCAGCAGTTGGGGACTAGCGGGAGTCGGCGGGGAGCTGTTTTTT.

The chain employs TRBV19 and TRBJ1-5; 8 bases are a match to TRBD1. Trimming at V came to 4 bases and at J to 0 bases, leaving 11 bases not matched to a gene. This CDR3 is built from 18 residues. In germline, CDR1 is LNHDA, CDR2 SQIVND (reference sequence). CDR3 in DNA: TGTGCCAGTAGTAGTCCCCCAGGGACAGGTTATAGCAATCAGCCCCAGCATTTT. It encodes CASSSPPGTGYSNQPQHF.

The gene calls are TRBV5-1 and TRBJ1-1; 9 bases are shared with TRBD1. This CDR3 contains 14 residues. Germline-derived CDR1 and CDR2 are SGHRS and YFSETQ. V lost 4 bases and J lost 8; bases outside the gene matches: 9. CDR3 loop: CASSPGQGLAEAFF. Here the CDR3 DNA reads TGCGCCAGCAGCCCCGGACAGGGGTTGGCCGAAGCTTTCTTT.

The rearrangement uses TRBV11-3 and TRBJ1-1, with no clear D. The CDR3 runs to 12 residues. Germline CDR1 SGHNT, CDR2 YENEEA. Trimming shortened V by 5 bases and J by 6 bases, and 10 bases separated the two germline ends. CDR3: CASSPRKAEAFF. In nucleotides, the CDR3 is TGTGCCAGCAGCCCTAGAAAGGCTGAAGCTTTCTTT.

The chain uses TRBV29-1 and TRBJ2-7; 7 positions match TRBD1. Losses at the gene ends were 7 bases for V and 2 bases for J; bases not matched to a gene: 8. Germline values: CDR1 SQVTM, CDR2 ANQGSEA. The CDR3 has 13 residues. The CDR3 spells CSALTGTTYEQYF. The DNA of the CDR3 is TGCAGCGCCTTGACAGGGACCACCTACGAGCAGTACTTC.

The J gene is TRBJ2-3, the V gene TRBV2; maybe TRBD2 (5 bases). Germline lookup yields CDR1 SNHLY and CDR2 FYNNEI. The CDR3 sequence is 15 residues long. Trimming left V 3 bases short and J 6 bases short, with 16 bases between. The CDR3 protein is CASSEREASGDTQYF. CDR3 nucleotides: TGTGCCAGCAGTGAGAGAGAGGCCTCGGGGGATACGCAGTATTTT.

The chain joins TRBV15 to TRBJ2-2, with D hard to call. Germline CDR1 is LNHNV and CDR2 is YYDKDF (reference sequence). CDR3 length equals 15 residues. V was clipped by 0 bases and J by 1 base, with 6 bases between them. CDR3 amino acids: CATSRDGGNTGELFF. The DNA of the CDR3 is TGTGCCACCAGCAGAGACGGCGGGAACACCGGGGAGCTGTTTTTT.

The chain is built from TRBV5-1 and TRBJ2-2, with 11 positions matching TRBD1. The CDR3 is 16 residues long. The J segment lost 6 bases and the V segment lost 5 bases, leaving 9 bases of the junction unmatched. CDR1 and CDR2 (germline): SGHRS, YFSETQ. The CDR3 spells CASSPGQGASSGELFF. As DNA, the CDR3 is TGCGCCAGCAGTCCCGGACAGGGGGCTAGCTCCGGGGAGCTGTTTTTT.

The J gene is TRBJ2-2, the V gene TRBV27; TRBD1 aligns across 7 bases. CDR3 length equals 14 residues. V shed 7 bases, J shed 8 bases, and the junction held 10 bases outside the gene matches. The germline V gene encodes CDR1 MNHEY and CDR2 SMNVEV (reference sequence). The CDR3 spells CASTGTAPWGELFF. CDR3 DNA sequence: TGTGCCAGCACCGGGACAGCGCCATGGGGGGAGCTGTTTTTT.

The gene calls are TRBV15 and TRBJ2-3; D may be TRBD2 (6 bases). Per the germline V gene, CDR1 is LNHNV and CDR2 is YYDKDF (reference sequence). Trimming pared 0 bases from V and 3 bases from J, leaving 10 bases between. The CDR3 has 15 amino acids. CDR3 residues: CATSRDKAGTDTQYF. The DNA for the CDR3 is TGTGCCACCAGCAGAGATAAGGCGGGAACAGATACGCAGTATTTT.

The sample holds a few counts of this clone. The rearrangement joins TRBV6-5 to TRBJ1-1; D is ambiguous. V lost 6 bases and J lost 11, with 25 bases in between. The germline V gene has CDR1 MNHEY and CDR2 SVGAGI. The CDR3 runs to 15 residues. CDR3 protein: CASRGIRGGGLEAFF. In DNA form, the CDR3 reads TGTGCCAGCAGGGGCATCCGCGGCGGCGGGCTTGAGGCTTTCTTT.

The CDR3 DNA follows: TGTGCCACCAGTTTAGGGGGCCTCTCTTCCGAAGCTTTCTTT. Its protein product is CATSLGGLSSEAFF. The chain couples TRBV15 to TRBJ1-1; 7 bases fit TRBD1. Germline CDR1 reads LNHNV; CDR2 reads YYDKDF (reference sequence). The CDR3 sequence is 14 residues long. After removal of 6 bases from V and 8 bases from J, the junction contained 12 bases not matched to a gene.

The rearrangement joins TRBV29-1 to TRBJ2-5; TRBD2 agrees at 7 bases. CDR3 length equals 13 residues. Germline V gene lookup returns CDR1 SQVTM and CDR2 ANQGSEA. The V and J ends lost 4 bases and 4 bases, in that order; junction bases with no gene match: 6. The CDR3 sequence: CSVGEGSRETQYF. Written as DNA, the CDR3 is TGCAGCGTTGGGGAGGGGAGTCGAGAGACCCAGTACTTC. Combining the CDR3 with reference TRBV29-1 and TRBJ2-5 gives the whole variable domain SAVISQKPSRDICQRGTSLTIQCQVDSQVTMMFWYRQQPGQSLTLIATANQGSEATYESGFVIDKFPISRPNLTFSTLTVSNMSPEDSSIYLCSVGEGSRETQYFGPGTRLLVL.

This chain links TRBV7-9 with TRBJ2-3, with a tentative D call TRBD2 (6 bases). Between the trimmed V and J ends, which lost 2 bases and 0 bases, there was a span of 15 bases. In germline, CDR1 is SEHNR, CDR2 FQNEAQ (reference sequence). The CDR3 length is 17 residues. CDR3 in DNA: TGTGCCAGCAGCTTATTCGAACGGGAGTGGAGCACAGATACGCAGTATTTT. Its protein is CASSLFEREWSTDTQYF.

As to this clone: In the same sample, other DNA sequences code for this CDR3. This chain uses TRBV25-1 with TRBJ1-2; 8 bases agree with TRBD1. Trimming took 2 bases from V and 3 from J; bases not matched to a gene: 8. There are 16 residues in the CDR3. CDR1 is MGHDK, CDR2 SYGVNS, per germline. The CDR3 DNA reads TGTGCCAGCAGTGAACCAAAGCAGGGGGCTGACTATGGCTACACCTTC. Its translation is CASSEPKQGADYGYTF.

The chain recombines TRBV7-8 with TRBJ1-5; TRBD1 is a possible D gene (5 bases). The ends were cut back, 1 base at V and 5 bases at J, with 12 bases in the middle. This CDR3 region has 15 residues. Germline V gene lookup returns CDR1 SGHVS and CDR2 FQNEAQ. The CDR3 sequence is CASSLVVGADQPQHF. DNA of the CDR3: TGTGCCAGCAGCTTAGTCGTAGGGGCAGATCAGCCCCAGCATTTT.

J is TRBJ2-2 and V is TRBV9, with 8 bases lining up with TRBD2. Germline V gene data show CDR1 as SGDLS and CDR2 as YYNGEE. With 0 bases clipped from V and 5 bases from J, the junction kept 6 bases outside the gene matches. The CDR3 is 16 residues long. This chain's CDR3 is CASSVVGRGRTGELFF. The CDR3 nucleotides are TGTGCCAGCAGCGTAGTCGGGAGGGGCCGAACCGGGGAGCTGTTTTTT.

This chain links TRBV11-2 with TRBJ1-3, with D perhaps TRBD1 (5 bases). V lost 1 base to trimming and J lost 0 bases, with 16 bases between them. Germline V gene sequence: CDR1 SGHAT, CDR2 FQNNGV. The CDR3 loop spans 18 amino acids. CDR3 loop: CASSLGPAGANSGNTIYF. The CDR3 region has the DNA TGTGCCAGCAGCTTAGGTCCTGCTGGGGCAAACTCTGGAAACACCATATATTTT.

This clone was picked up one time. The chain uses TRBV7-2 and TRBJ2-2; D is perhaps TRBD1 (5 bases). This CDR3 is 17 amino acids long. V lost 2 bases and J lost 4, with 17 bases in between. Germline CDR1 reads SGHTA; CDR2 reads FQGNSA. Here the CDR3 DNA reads TGTGCCAGCAGCTTAAGATTCCAGGGTGCTGGCACCGGGGAGCTGTTTTTT. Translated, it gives CASSLRFQGAGTGELFF.

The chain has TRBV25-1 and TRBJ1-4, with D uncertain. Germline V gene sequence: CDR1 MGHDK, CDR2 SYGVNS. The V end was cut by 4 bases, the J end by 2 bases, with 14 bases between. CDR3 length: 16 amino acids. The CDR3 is CASSAPPGYTNEKLFF. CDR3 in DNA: TGTGCCAGCAGTGCGCCCCCCGGGTATACTAATGAAAAACTGTTTTTT.

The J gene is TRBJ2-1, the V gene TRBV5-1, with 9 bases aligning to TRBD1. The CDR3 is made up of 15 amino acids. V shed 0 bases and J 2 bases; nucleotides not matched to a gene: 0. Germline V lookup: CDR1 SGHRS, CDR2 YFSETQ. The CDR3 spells CASSLGQGAYNEQFF. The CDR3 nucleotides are TGCGCCAGCAGCTTGGGACAGGGGGCCTACAATGAGCAGTTCTTC.

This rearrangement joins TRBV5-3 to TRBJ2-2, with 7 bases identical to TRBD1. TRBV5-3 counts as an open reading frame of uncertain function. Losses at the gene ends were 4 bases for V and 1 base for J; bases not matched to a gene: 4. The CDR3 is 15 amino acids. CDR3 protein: CARSLRTGNTGELFF. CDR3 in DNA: TGTGCCAGAAGCCTTAGGACAGGGAACACCGGGGAGCTGTTTTTT.

The CDR3 here is CSVSAGGQETQYF. The CDR3, as DNA: TGCAGCGTTTCAGCGGGAGGGCAAGAGACCCAGTACTTC. The chain recombines TRBV29-1 with TRBJ2-5; TRBD2 matches 10 bases. Germline CDR1 SQVTM, CDR2 ANQGSEA. V trimming: 5 bases; J trimming: 2 bases; junction bases outside the gene matches: 2. The CDR3 contains 13 residues.

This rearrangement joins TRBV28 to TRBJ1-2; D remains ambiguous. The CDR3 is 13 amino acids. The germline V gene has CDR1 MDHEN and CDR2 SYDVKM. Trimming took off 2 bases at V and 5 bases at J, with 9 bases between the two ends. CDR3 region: CASSLRAGYGYTF. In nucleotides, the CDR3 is TGTGCCAGCAGTTTAAGGGCGGGGTATGGCTACACCTTC.

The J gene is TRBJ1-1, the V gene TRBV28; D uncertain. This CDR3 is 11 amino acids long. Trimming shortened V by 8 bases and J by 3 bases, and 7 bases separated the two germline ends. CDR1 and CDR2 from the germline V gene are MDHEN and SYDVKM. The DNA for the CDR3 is TGTGCCAGCCTCACAGACACTGAAGCTTTCTTT. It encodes CASLTDTEAFF.